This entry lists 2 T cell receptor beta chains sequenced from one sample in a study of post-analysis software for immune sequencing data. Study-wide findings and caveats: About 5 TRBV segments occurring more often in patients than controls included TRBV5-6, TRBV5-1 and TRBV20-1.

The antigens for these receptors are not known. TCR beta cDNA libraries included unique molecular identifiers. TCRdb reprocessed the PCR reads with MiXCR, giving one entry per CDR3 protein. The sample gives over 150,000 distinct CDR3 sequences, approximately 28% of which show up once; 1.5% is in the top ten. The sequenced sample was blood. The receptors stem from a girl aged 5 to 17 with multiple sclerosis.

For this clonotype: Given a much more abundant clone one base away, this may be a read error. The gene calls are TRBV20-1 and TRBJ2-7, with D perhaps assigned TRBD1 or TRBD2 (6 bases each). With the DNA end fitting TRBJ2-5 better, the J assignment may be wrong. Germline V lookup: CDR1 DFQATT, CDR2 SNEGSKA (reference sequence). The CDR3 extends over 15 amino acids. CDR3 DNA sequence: TGCAGTACATCTTCAGGGGTTCTCCGGGGGGAGACCCAGTACTTC. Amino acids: CSTSSGVLRGETQYF.

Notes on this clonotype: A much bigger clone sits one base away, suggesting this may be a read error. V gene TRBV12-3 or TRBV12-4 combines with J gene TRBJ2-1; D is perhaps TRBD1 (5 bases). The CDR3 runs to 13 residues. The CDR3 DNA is TGTCCCAGCACTGACAGCTCCTACAATGAGCAGTTCTTC. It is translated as CPSTDSSYNEQFF.